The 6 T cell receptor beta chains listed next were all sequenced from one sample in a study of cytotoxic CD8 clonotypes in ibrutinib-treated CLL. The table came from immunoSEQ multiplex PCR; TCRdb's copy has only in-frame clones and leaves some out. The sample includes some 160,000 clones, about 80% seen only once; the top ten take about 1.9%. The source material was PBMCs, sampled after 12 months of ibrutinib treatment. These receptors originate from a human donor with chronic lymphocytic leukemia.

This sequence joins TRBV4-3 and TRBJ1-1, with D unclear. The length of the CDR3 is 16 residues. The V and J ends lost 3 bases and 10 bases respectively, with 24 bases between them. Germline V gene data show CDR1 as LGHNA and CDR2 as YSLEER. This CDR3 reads CASSQNIGARYTGAFF. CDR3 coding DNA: TGCGCCAGCAGCCAGAATATCGGAGCGAGATATACCGGAGCTTTCTTT.

Here the CDR3 reads CASSLDRDGTDTQYF. CDR3 nucleotides: TGTGCCAGCAGCTTGGACAGGGATGGCACAGATACGCAGTATTTT. The rearrangement joins TRBV5-4 to TRBJ2-3; D is possibly TRBD1 (6 bases). The V and J ends lost 0 bases and 1 base respectively, with 9 bases between them. This CDR3 spans 15 amino acids. Germline lookup yields CDR1 SGHNT and CDR2 YYREEE (reference sequence).

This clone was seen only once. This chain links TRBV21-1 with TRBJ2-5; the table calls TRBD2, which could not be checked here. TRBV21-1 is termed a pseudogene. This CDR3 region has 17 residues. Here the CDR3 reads CASSKGGLAGRVETQYF. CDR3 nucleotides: TGTGCCAGCAGCAAAGGGGGACTAGCGGGAAGGGTAGAGACCCAGTACTTC.

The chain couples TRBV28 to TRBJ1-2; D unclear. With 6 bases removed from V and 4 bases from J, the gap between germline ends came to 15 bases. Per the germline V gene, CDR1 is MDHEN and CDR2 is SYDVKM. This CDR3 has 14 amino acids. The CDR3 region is CASRPPDAIYGYTF. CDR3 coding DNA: TGTGCCAGCAGACCCCCGGACGCGATCTATGGCTACACCTTC.

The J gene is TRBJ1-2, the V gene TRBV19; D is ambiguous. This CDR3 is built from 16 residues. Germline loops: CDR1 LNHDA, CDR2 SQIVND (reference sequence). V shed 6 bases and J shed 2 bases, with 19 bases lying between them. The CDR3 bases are TGTGCCAGTAGAAAAGAGGCGGCAGGCCTCAACTATGGCTACACCTTC. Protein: CASRKEAAGLNYGYTF.

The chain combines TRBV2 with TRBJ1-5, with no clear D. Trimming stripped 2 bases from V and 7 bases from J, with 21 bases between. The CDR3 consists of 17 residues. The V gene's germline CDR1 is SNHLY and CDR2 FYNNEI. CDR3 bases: TGTGCCAGCAGTGAAATATCGGCGGGGAGTCGGAGCCAGCCCCAGCATTTT. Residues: CASSEISAGSRSQPQHF.